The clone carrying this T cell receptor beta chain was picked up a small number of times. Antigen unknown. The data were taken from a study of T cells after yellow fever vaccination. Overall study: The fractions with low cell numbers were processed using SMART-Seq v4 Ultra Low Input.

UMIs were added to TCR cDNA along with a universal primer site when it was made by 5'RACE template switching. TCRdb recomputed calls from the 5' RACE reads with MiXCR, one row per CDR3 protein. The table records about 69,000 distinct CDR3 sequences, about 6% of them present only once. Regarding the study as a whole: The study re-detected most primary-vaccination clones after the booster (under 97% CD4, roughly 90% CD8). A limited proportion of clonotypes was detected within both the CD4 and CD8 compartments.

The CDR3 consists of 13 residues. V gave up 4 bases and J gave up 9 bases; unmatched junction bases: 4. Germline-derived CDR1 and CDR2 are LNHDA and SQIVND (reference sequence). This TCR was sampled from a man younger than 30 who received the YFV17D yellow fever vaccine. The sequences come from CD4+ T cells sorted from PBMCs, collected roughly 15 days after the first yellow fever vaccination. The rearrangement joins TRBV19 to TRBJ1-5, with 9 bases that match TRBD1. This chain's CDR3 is CASSRDRESPQHF. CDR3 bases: TGTGCCAGTAGTAGGGACAGGGAATCGCCCCAGCATTTT.